Listed here are 21 T cell receptor beta chains from one sample, sequenced in a study of T cell repertoires in cytomegalovirus infection (dated by TCRdb to about 2019). Data came from an Illumina HiSeq 1500. TCRdb reran the public reads through fastp at Q25 and MiXCR, keeping productive beta chains. Records with the same CDR3 protein are collapsed into one entry carrying the most frequent genes and DNA. This sample lists under 200,000 distinct CDR3 sequences; 20% to 25% were detected once. 25% of the sample is taken by the ten largest. This sample's treatment or condition label indicates: in vitro stimulation with specific CMV peptide epitopes to enrich CMV-specific T cells. Their recognized antigens are unknown. Sequenced here: CD8+ T cells from cultured PBMCs, sampled from culture after CMV antigen stimulation. The receptors here all came from a human donor in good health (CMV status not recorded). Some clones in this sample may be carry-over from other donors' samples.

V usage is TRBV5-1 and J usage is TRBJ2-3; 8 bases are a match to TRBD2. CDR1 is SGHRS and CDR2 is YFSETQ in the germline V gene. V lost 4 bases and J lost 2; bases outside the gene matches: 9. This CDR3 is built from 16 residues. The CDR3: CASSDRSGAYTDTQYF. The CDR3 bases are TGCGCCAGCAGCGACCGTAGCGGGGCGTACACAGATACGCAGTATTTT.

The chain employs TRBV7-2 and TRBJ1-2; D unresolved. The germline CDR1 and CDR2 sequences are SGHTA and FQGNSA. V lost 1 base to trimming and J lost 4 bases, with 19 bases between them. This CDR3 is 17 amino acids long. The CDR3, as DNA: TGTGCCAGCAGCTTAGGCGAAGCTCTTTCTGGCCGCTATGGCTACACCTTC. Translating gives CASSLGEALSGRYGYTF.

V usage is TRBV7-2 and J usage is TRBJ2-7, with 9 nucleotides matching TRBD1. Per the germline V gene, CDR1 is SGHTA and CDR2 is FQGNSA. The V gene end was trimmed by 1 base and the J gene end by 7 bases; junction bases not matched to a gene: 14. The CDR3 runs to 17 residues. The CDR3 region has the DNA TGTGCCAGCAGCTTAGGCGGGACAGGGAATCGACCGGGGGAGCAGTACTTC. It encodes CASSLGGTGNRPGEQYF. The full variable domain, in which reference TRBV7-2 and TRBJ2-7 provide the parts outside the CDR3, is GAGVSQSPSNKVTEKGKDVELRCDPISGHTALYWYRQSLGQGLEFLIYFQGNSAPDKSGLPSDRFSAERTGGSVSTLTIQRTQQEDSAVYLCASSLGGTGNRPGEQYFGPGTRLTVT.

This clonotype has a handful of counts. The chain carries TRBV4-1 and TRBJ2-7; D is uncertain. This CDR3 comprises 15 residues. V gave up 0 bases and J gave up 3 bases, with 12 bases separating them. Germline CDR1 and CDR2: MGHRA and YSYEKL. The CDR3 protein is CASSQDHIQFYEQYF. CDR3 sequence (DNA): TGCGCCAGCAGCCAAGATCATATACAGTTCTACGAGCAGTACTTC.

This clonotype was seen a handful of times. The gene calls are TRBV7-9 and TRBJ1-2, with D perhaps matching TRBD1 (5 bases). The CDR3 is 13 residues long. Germline V lookup: CDR1 SEHNR, CDR2 FQNEAQ (reference sequence). Trimming pared 4 bases from V and 6 bases from J, leaving 12 bases between. CDR3 sequence reads: CASSSRQGDGYTF. CDR3 DNA: TGTGCCAGCAGCTCCCGACAAGGGGATGGCTACACCTTC.

This clonotype was seen a single time. The chain couples TRBV7-9 to TRBJ1-2; weak D call: TRBD1 (6 bases). The CDR3 consists of 14 residues. The germline gives CDR1 SEHNR, CDR2 FQNEAQ (reference sequence). Trimming took 1 base from V and 6 from J, leaving 12 bases between them. This CDR3 is CASSLEAAGDGYTF. As DNA, the CDR3 is TGTGCCAGCAGCTTAGAGGCGGCAGGGGATGGCTACACCTTC.

This clonotype was observed a few times. The J gene is TRBJ2-2, the V gene TRBV7-2, with D perhaps TRBD1 (6 bases). Trimming pared 5 bases from V and 6 bases from J, leaving 16 bases between. This CDR3 is 15 amino acids long. Germline CDR1 reads SGHTA; CDR2 reads FQGNSA. The CDR3 protein is CASSRRQVTSGELFF. The CDR3 DNA reads TGTGCCAGCAGCCGTCGACAGGTTACCTCCGGGGAGCTGTTTTTT.

This clonotype has just a few counts. The rearrangement uses TRBV4-1 and TRBJ1-4, with D maybe TRBD1 (5 bases). The germline gives CDR1 MGHRA, CDR2 YSYEKL. The CDR3 has 17 residues. V shed 2 bases and J shed 4 bases, with 17 bases lying between them. CDR3 nucleotide sequence: TGCGCCAGCAGCCAACCGGGGCTCACCTTCAGTAATGAAAAACTGTTTTTT. It codes for CASSQPGLTFSNEKLFF.

This clonotype has more than one count but fewer than ten. The chain employs TRBV14 and TRBJ1-1; 9 nucleotides align to TRBD1. Trimming removed 1 base from V and 5 bases from J; junction bases left unmatched: 14. CDR3 size: 18 residues. Germline V gene sequence: CDR1 SGHDN, CDR2 FVKESK. The DNA of the CDR3 is TGTGCCAGCAGCCAAGCCTGGACAGGGGACAGGCTTAGAACTGAAGCTTTCTTT. This encodes CASSQAWTGDRLRTEAFF.

The chain combines TRBV6-1 with TRBJ1-1, with a weak D call TRBD1 (5 bases). The V gene's germline CDR1 is MNHNS and CDR2 SASEGT. Between the trimmed V and J ends, which lost 1 base and 4 bases, there was a span of 16 bases. CDR3 length: 16 amino acids. In DNA, the CDR3 is TGTGCCAGCAGTGAAGTCGCTTTGGGGACGGGCACTGAAGCTTTCTTT. Translation gives CASSEVALGTGTEAFF.

This CDR3 reads CASSPGTSEAFF. The CDR3 region has the DNA TGTGCCAGCAGCCCGGGGACCTCTGAAGCTTTCTTT. The rearrangement uses TRBV7-6 and TRBJ1-1; D is possibly TRBD1 (5 bases). From germline, CDR1 is SGHVS and CDR2 FNYEAQ. Trimming removed 5 bases from V and 6 bases from J, with 10 bases in between. The length of the CDR3 is 12 residues.

The chain employs TRBV12-3 or TRBV12-4 and TRBJ1-1, with a possible D match to TRBD1 (5 bases). Trimming shortened V by 8 bases and J by 1 base, and 14 bases separated the two germline ends. This CDR3 has 14 amino acids. The CDR3 is CASRPGAENTEAFF. In DNA form, the CDR3 reads TGTGCCAGCCGCCCCGGGGCAGAGAACACTGAAGCTTTCTTT.

The rearrangement uses TRBV7-6 and TRBJ2-7; 11 bases are shared with TRBD2. CDR3 length: 16 residues. Per germline, CDR1 SGHVS and CDR2 FNYEAQ. Trimming took 2 bases from V and 5 from J; bases not matched to a gene: 8. CDR3 loop: CASSLRTSGSLDEQYF. Written as DNA, the CDR3 is TGTGCCAGCAGCTTAAGGACTAGCGGGTCGCTCGACGAGCAGTACTTC.

The V call is TRBV27, the J call TRBJ1-1; D gene uncertain. The ends were cut back, 0 bases at V and 4 bases at J, with 12 bases in the middle. In germline, CDR1 is MNHEY, CDR2 SMNVEV (reference sequence). The CDR3 totals 15 residues. The CDR3, as DNA: TGTGCCAGCAGTTTATCGAGTTGGCTGGTCACTGAAGCTTTCTTT. Translating gives CASSLSSWLVTEAFF.

The chain links TRBV6-8 to TRBJ1-1, with D maybe TRBD1 (5 bases). CDR1 is MNHGY, CDR2 SAAAGT, per germline. V lost 5 bases to trimming and J lost 4 bases, with 11 bases between them. There are 13 residues in the CDR3. For the CDR3, the DNA is TGTGCCAGCAGTCCCCCAGGGATCACTGAAGCTTTCTTT. Its protein product is CASSPPGITEAFF.

This clonotype was observed many times. CDR3 protein: CASSSTRDRFYEQYF. The CDR3 region has the DNA TGTGCCAGCAGCTCCACAAGGGACAGATTCTACGAGCAGTACTTC. This chain links TRBV7-2 with TRBJ2-7; 7 bases are shared with TRBD1. There are 15 residues in the CDR3. V trimming: 4 bases; J trimming: 3 bases; junction bases outside the gene matches: 9. In germline, CDR1 is SGHTA, CDR2 FQGNSA.

This clonotype has just a few counts. The V gene is TRBV7-8, the J gene TRBJ1-5; D remains ambiguous. The CDR3 covers 12 residues. Germline lookup yields CDR1 SGHVS and CDR2 FQNEAQ. Trimming took 1 base from V and 8 from J, leaving 6 bases between them. The CDR3 DNA reads TGTGCCAGCAGCTTAGGGCCGGAGCCCCAGCATTTT. It specifies CASSLGPEPQHF. Supplemented by reference TRBV7-8 and TRBJ1-5, the full variable domain reads GAGVSQSPRYKVAKRGQDVALRCDPISGHVSLFWYQQALGQGPEFLTYFQNEAQLDKSGLPSDRFFAERPEGSVSTLKIQRTQQEDSAVYLCASSLGPEPQHFGDGTRLSIL.

The chain has TRBV4-3 and TRBJ1-2, with 10 bases lining up with TRBD1. With V trimmed by 5 bases and J by 3 bases, 9 bases remained unmatched. Germline lookup yields CDR1 LGHNA and CDR2 YSLEER. The CDR3 sequence is 16 residues long. In DNA form, the CDR3 reads TGCGCCAGCAGCATGGCCCGACAGGGGGCTTACTATGGCTACACCTTC. It is translated as CASSMARQGAYYGYTF.

This clonotype was counted between two and nine times. The genes are TRBV7-2 and TRBJ1-4; D call uncertain. Trimming stripped 2 bases from V and 6 bases from J, with 16 bases between. This CDR3 contains 16 residues. Germline lookup yields CDR1 SGHTA and CDR2 FQGNSA. CDR3 nucleotide sequence: TGTGCCAGCAGCTTACGGTCGGAGCTACCAGATGAAAAACTGTTTTTT. Translation gives CASSLRSELPDEKLFF.

This chain joins TRBV6-5 and TRBJ2-7; TRBD1 might be the D (5 bases). Trimming stripped 2 bases from V and 0 bases from J, with 8 bases between. Germline lookup yields CDR1 MNHEY and CDR2 SVGAGI. CDR3 size: 14 residues. CDR3 amino acids: CASSYGADSYEQYF. The DNA of the CDR3 is TGTGCCAGCAGTTACGGGGCAGACTCCTACGAGCAGTACTTC.

This clonotype came up many times. The rearrangement links TRBV2 to TRBJ2-3; 12 bases map to TRBD2. The V gene end was trimmed by 3 bases and the J gene end by 4 bases; junction bases not matched to a gene: 2. Germline-derived CDR1 and CDR2 are SNHLY and FYNNEI. The CDR3 spans 15 residues. The CDR3: CASSDWTSGADTQYF. For the CDR3, the DNA is TGTGCCAGCAGTGACTGGACTAGCGGGGCAGATACGCAGTATTTT.